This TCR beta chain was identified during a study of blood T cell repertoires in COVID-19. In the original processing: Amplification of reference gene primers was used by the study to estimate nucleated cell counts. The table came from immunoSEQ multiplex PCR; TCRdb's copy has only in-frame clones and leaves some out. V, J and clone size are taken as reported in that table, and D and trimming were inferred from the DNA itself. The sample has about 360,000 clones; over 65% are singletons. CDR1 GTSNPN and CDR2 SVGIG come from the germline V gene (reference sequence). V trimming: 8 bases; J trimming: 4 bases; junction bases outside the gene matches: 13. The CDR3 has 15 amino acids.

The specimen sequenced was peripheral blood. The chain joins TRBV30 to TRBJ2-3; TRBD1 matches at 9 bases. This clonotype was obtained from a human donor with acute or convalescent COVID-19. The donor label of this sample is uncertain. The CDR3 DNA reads TGTGCCACGCCCCGGGACAGGGAAGGGGCAGATACGCAGTATTTT. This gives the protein CATPRDREGADTQYF. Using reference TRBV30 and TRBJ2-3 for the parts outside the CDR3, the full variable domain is SQTIHQWPATLVQPVGSPLSLECTVEGTSNPNLYWYRQAAGRGLQLLFYSVGIGQISSEVPQNLSASRPQDRQFILSSKKLLLSDSGFYLCATPRDREGADTQYFGPGTRLTVL.